This T cell receptor (beta chain) was recovered during a study of human T cells and chemical hapten exposure. Whole-study context: In the sensitization step, 2% DPC was placed on about 2 cm by about 2 cm of upper inner arm skin. Whole-study findings and limits: While controls formed fewer of them, expanded TCRs formed significantly more large CDR3 similarity clusters.

MiXCR, applied by TCRdb to the RACE reads, yields one record per CDR3 protein. Of about 57,000 distinct CDR3 sequences in the sample, roughly a tenth are singletons; the top ten hold roughly 15%. The time point here: patch test 1, 2 weeks after DPC sensitization. This sample's treatment: therapeutic diphenylcyclopropenone sensitization with weekly scalp DPC. This clonotype showed up many times. Its antigen is as yet unknown. Germline CDR1 DFQATT, CDR2 SNEGSKA (reference sequence). Trimming took 4 bases from V and 6 from J; bases not matched to a gene: 8. There are 15 residues in the CDR3. The TCR comes from a woman aged 40-49 years with alopecia areata. Some clones in this sample may be carry-over from other donors' samples. The sample here was whole blood, taken in connection with sensitization to the hapten diphenylcyclopropenone (DPC). The chain joins TRBV20-1 to TRBJ2-7; 14 bases are shared with TRBD2. CDR3 in amino acids: CSATVTSGGVGEQYF. CDR3 nucleotides: TGCAGTGCTACCGTGACTAGCGGGGGGGTCGGCGAGCAGTACTTC.